This record covers a single T cell receptor beta chain. What it recognizes is unknown. The PCR contained 60 Vbeta and 13 Jbeta primers. Only in-frame clones appear in the TCRdb table, and some are missing; sequencing was by immunoSEQ multiplex PCR. This table has approximately 140,000 clones, roughly 63% appearing once. This sample is part of a study of cytomegalovirus exposure and HLA in healthy donors. Trimming took off 5 bases at V and 6 bases at J, with 24 bases between the two ends. This CDR3 has 17 residues. In germline, CDR1 is SGDLS, CDR2 YYNGEE. Whole-study results and caveats: The classifier was said to identify cytomegalovirus status with high specificity and sensitivity.

The receptor was derived from a woman aged 55-70 years in good health and CMV-seropositive. The chain carries TRBV9 and TRBJ2-1; perhaps TRBD1 as D (7 bases). The specimen sequenced was PBMCs. In DNA, the CDR3 is TGTGCCAGCAGTGCCGCAGGGGGGACCCACGGTGGCAATGAGCAGTTCTTC. This sequence encodes CASSAAGGTHGGNEQFF. Drawing the rest from reference TRBV9 and TRBJ2-1, the complete variable domain is DSGVTQTPKHLITATGQRVTLRCSPRSGDLSVYWYQQSLDQGLQFLIQYYNGEERAKGNILERFSAQQFPDLHSELNLSSLELGDSALYFCASSAAGGTHGGNEQFFGPGTRLTVL.